This T cell receptor beta chain was profiled in a study of blood T cell repertoires in COVID-19. Study at large: The study drew acute and convalescent COVID-19 samples from the United States, Italy and Spain.

Per the study methods: Nucleated cell counts were estimated from reference gene primer amplification. Method: immunoSEQ multiplex PCR; TCRdb's copy keeps in-frame clones and lacks some. V, J and clone size are taken as reported in that table, and D and trimming were inferred from the DNA itself. This table holds some 8,000 clones, roughly 80% found once. This CDR3 contains 13 residues. CDR1 is LNHDA and CDR2 is SQIVND in the germline V gene (reference sequence). V was clipped by 6 bases and J by 6 bases, with 14 bases between them. Sequences were obtained from peripheral blood. V gene TRBV19 combines with J gene TRBJ1-1, with D possibly TRBD1 on 5 matching bases. The sequence derives from a human donor with active COVID-19. The donor label of this sample is uncertain. The CDR3 loop reads CASRPGQGAEAFF. The CDR3 DNA reads TGTGCCAGTAGACCCGGACAAGGCGCTGAAGCTTTCTTT.